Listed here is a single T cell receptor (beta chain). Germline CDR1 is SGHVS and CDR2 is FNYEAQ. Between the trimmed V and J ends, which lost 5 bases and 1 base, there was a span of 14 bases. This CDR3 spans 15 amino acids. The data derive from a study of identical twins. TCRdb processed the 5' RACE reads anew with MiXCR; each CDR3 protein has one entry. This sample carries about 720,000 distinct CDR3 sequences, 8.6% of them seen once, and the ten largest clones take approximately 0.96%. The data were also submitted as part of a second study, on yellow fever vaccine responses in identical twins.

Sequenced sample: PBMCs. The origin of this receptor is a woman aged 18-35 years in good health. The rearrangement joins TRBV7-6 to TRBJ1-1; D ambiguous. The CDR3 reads CASSTGPDKNTEAFF. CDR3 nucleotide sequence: TGTGCCAGCAGCACTGGTCCAGACAAGAACACTGAAGCTTTCTTT.